This T cell receptor (beta chain) was sequenced during a study of blood T cells in healthy people across ages. The CDR3 is 16 residues long. The V segment lost 6 bases and the J segment 4 bases; nucleotides outside the gene matches: 10. Germline-derived CDR1 and CDR2 are SQVTM and ANQGSEA. A second 7 to 11 cycle PCR used barcoded and J-beta primers. TCRdb itself ran the 5' RACE reads through MiXCR, one entry per CDR3 protein. The sample records under 2,000,000 distinct CDR3 sequences, about 49% being singletons. The V call is TRBV29-1, the J call TRBJ2-3, with 13 nucleotides matching TRBD2. Sequenced material: blood. The receptor comes from a woman aged 40 to 50 in good health. The CDR3 DNA reads TGCAGCGTCGATCCCGGGACTAGCGGGGACGCAGATACGCAGTATTTT. Residues: CSVDPGTSGDADTQYF.